Detailed here is one TCR beta chain. This clone's antigen is unknown. No quality values exist for individual bases; no much larger clone is one base distant. The library was generated by the immunoSEQ multiplex PCR assay. TCR beta CDR3 sequencing was performed on DNA from the cultured, isolated CD4+ T cells. The authors processed their data as follows. Non-productive TCR sequences were removed and reads were trimmed to the CDR3 region, keeping CDR3s of at least 7 amino acids. The MANAFEST web app was used to pick out antigen-specific clonotypes by comparing their expansion in peptide wells with that in reference cultures. For clones to be considered positive, expansion at FDR<0.05 versus reference and all other wells, an odds ratio above 5, and a frequency above 0.1% in two replicate wells were required. A clonotype was defined as cross-reactive if the clonotype was significantly expanded both in SARS-CoV-2 spike wells and in at least one common cold coronavirus spike condition. Levenshtein distance calculated with the stringdist R package was used to assess CDR3 similarity, and unrooted trees were constructed with ape in R 3.6.1. This is the immuneACCESS table as TCRdb keeps it, with only in-frame sequences that have V and J called. A part of the clones is gone; compared with another copy, unresolved V genes explain less than half, and the rest is unexplained. Clone size and the V and J calls come from that table; the DNA yielded D and trimming. This sample gives 65,000 or so clones in total; 65% to 85% of them show up just once. Around 2.8% of the sample is taken by the ten largest.

This specimen belongs to a study of vaccination effects on CD4 cells after COVID-19 (dated by TCRdb to about 2022). For the study in its entirety: Two doses of either the BNT162b2 or the mRNA-1273 mRNA SARS-CoV-2 vaccine were administered to participants. In both COVID-19 convalescent patients and infection-naive vaccine recipients, the study compared SARS-CoV-2 spike-specific CD4+ TCR repertoires from before mRNA vaccination with those from after it. The full study included around ten COVID-19 convalescent patients and several SARS-CoV-2-naive healthy vaccine recipients. Cultures from other donors in the study were sequenced using the Oncomine TCR Beta short-read assay on an Illumina iSeq 100.

In the ViraFEST assay, PBMC were stimulated with viral peptide pools, and antigen-specific CD4+ T cell clonotypes were then identified by expansion using TCR sequencing. After around 10 days of culture, CD4+ T cells were isolated with the EasySep CD4+ T cell isolation kit. The absence of prior SARS-CoV-2 infection in healthy vaccine recipients was confirmed by negative nucleocapsid antibodies before and after vaccination. Each well held around 2 million PBMC cultured in IMDM containing roughly 5% human AB serum, approximately 10 IU/ml IL-2 and gentamicin, along with roughly 10 ug/ml peptides. Half of the culture medium was replaced with fresh IL-2-containing medium on days 3 and 7. Unless otherwise noted, each peptide stimulation condition was cultured in triplicate wells. Using Ficoll-Paque Plus gradient centrifugation, PBMC were separated from whole blood and then either used fresh or cryopreserved at -140C. The overlapping peptide pools covered the spike proteins of SARS-CoV-2 as well as those of the common cold coronaviruses HCoV-NL63, HCoV-OC43 and HCoV-229E. Genomic DNA was extracted from cultured CD4+ T cells with the QIAamp micro DNA kit.

CDR1 LGHDT and CDR2 YNNKEL are derived from the germline V gene (reference sequence). The CDR3 has 14 amino acids, counting the end cysteine and phenylalanine. Only the CDR3 region is kept as DNA, spanning 42 bases read in frame from base 1. Relative to germline, V is missing 3 bases and J is missing 8 bases, with 6 bases of the junction outside any gene match. Overall study results and their limits: Only a small number of convalescent patients were included, and no early post-infection timepoints were available, which limited the study. Both infection-induced and vaccine-induced clones contracted markedly at late post-vaccination timepoints, which is consistent with waning T cell responses. In healthy vaccine recipients, vaccine-induced clones were almost all SARS-CoV-2 mono-reactive, with only 1 of 255 being cross-reactive with common cold coronaviruses.

The clonotype comes from a human donor who received a COVID-19 vaccine. The material sequenced was CD4+ T cells from PBMCs cultured with HCoV-NL63 spike peptides, taken before COVID-19 vaccination. According to the study, the label for this sample's cell subset or site signals: HCoV-NL63 spike overlapping peptide pool stimulation. The chain is assembled from TRBV3-1 (or the pseudogene TRBV3-2) and TRBJ2-3, and TRBD1 matches 9 of the central bases. The encoded CDR3 is CASSQTGGIGTQYF. The nucleotides read TGTGCCAGCAGCCAGACAGGGGGAATTGGTACGCAGTATTTT.